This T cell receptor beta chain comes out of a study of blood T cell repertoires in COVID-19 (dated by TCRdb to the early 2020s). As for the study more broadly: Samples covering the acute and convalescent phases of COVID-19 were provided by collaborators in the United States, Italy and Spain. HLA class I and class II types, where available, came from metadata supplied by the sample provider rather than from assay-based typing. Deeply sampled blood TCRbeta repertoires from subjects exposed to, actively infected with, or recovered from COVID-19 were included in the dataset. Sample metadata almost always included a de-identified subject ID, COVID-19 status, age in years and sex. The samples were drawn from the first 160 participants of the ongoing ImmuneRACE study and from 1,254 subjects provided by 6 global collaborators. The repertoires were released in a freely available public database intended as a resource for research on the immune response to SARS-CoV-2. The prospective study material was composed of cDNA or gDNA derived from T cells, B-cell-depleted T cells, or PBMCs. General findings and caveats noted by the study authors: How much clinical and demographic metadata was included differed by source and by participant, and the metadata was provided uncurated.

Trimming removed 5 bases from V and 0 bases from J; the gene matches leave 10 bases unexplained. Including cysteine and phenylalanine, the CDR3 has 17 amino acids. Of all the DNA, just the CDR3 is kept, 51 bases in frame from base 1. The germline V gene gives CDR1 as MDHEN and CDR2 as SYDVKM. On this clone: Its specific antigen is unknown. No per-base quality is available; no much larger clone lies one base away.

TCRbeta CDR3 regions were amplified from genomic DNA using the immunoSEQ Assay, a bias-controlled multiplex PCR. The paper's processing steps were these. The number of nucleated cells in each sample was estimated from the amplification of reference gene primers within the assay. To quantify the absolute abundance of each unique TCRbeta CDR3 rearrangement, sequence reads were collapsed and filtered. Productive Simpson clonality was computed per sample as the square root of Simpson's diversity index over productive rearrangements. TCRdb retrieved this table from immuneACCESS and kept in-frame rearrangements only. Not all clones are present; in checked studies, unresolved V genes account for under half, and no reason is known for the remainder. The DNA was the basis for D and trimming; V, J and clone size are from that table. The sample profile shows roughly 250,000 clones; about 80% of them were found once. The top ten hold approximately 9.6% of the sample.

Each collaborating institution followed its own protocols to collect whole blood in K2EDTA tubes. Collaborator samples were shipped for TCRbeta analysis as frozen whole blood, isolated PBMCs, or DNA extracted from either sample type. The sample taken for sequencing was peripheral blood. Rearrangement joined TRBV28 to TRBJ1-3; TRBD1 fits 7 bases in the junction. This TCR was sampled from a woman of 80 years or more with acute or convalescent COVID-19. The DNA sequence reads TGTGCCAGCAGTCCCAGACAGGGCCCTCCCTCTGGAAACACCATATATTTT. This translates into CASSPRQGPPSGNTIYF.